This T cell receptor beta chain was found in a study of T cell repertoires in cytomegalovirus infection. Study information: A matching HLA type, together with CMV infection, was signaled by public TCR beta signatures. Findings and caveats of the study: Within the response measured ex vivo, HLA-C-restricted CMV-specific TCR beta clonotypes were dominant. Cumulative public TCR beta family frequency identified CMV carriers with the relevant HLA.

In the case of this clonotype: Its antigen is unknown.

MiXCR, applied by TCRdb to the reads, yields one record per CDR3 protein. The repertoire consists of just over 300,000 distinct CDR3 sequences, with roughly 15% occurring once and the leading ten covering approximately 12%. Trimming removed 8 bases from V and 5 bases from J, with 13 bases in between. The CDR3 runs 12 residues. Germline CDR1 is SNHLY and CDR2 is FYNNEI. The chain has TRBV2 and TRBJ2-7; D tentatively fits TRBD1 or TRBD2 (5 bases each). The specimen was PBMCs. The receptor's source is a human donor in good health (CMV status not recorded). Some clones in this sample may be carry-over from other donors' samples. CDR3 DNA: TGTGCCAGCCGGGACCGAACCAACGAGCAGTACTTC. Its protein product is CASRDRTNEQYF. The complete variable domain, with remaining parts taken from reference TRBV2 and TRBJ2-7, reads EPEVTQTPSHQVTQMGQEVILRCVPISNHLYFYWYRQILGQKVEFLVSFYNNEISEKSEIFDDQFSVERPDGSNFTLKIRSTKLEDSAMYFCASRDRTNEQYFGPGTRLTVT.